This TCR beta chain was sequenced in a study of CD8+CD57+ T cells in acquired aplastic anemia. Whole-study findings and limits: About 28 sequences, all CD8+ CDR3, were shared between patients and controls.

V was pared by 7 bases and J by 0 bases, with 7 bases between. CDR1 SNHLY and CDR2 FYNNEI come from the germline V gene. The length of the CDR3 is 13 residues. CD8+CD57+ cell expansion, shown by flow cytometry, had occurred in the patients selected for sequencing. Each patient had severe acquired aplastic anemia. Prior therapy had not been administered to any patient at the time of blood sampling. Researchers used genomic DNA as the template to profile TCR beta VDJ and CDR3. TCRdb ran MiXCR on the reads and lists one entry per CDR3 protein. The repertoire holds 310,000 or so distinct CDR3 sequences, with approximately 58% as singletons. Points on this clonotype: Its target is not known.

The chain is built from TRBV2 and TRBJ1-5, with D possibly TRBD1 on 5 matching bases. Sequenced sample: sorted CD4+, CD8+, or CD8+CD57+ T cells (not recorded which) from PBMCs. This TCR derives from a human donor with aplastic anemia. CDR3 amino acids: CASTGYSNQPQHF. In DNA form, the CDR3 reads TGTGCCAGCACAGGGTATAGCAATCAGCCCCAGCATTTT.